Listed below are T cell receptor beta chains from one sample, sequenced in a study of Graves' ophthalmopathy and Graves' hyperthyroidism. TCRdb independently ran MiXCR on the multiplex PCR reads; one entry per CDR3 protein. The repertoire has 300,000 or so distinct CDR3 sequences, roughly 17% of them found once; the top ten carry roughly an eighth. Sequences were obtained from peripheral blood. These receptors were obtained from an adult man with Graves' ophthalmopathy. Each CDR3 is given with its conserved first and last residue. The D gene is left open where the match is weak. Size is omitted from some rows. Given values are once, few, many or a class for expanded clones.

d_gene: TRBD1; j_gene: TRBJ2-7; abundance: many; v_gene: TRBV30; CDR3aa: CAWGTGLLYEQYF; CDR3nt: TGTGCCTGGGGGACAGGGCTACTTTACGAGCAGTACTTC
d_gene: NA; j_gene: TRBJ2-7; abundance: NA; v_gene: TRBV29-1; CDR3aa: CSTRGGASSYEQYF; CDR3nt: TGCAGCACCAGAGGCGGGGCGAGCTCCTACGAGCAGTACTTC
d_gene: NA; j_gene: TRBJ1-5; abundance: few; v_gene: TRBV18; CDR3aa: CASSPNSALSNQPQHF; CDR3nt: TGTGCCAGCTCACCCAACAGCGCCCTAAGCAATCAGCCCCAGCATTTT
d_gene: NA; j_gene: TRBJ1-5; abundance: many; v_gene: TRBV12-3/TRBV12-4; CDR3aa: CASSTTIQPQHF; CDR3nt: TGTGCCAGCAGTACCACTATTCAGCCCCAGCATTTT
d_gene: NA; j_gene: TRBJ2-1; abundance: many; v_gene: TRBV9; CDR3aa: CASSVGIQGNEQFF; CDR3nt: TGTGCCAGCAGCGTAGGTATCCAGGGCAATGAGCAGTTCTTC
d_gene: NA; j_gene: TRBJ2-7; abundance: many; v_gene: TRBV28; CDR3aa: CASRETATYEQYF; CDR3nt: TGTGCCAGCAGAGAGACAGCAACCTACGAGCAGTACTTC
d_gene: TRBD1; j_gene: TRBJ1-1; abundance: few; v_gene: TRBV11-2; CDR3aa: CASSPGGSGTEAFF; CDR3nt: TGTGCCAGCAGCCCAGGGGGGTCTGGCACTGAAGCTTTCTTT
d_gene: NA; j_gene: TRBJ1-2; abundance: NA; v_gene: TRBV28; CDR3aa: CASVMRDLDGYTF; CDR3nt: TGTGCCAGCGTAATGCGGGACTTGGATGGCTACACCTTC
d_gene: TRBD2; j_gene: TRBJ2-7; abundance: few; v_gene: TRBV28; CDR3aa: CASVSGSSYEQYF; CDR3nt: TGTGCCAGCGTTAGCGGGAGCTCCTACGAGCAGTACTTC
d_gene: NA; j_gene: TRBJ2-7; abundance: many; v_gene: TRBV20-1; CDR3aa: CSARATANEQYF; CDR3nt: TGCAGTGCTAGAGCGACGGCAAACGAGCAGTACTTC
d_gene: TRBD1; j_gene: TRBJ2-7; abundance: many; v_gene: TRBV14; CDR3aa: CASSPLGTGGFYEQYF; CDR3nt: TGTGCCAGCAGCCCCCTCGGGACAGGGGGCTTCTACGAGCAGTACTTC
d_gene: NA; j_gene: TRBJ1-3; abundance: many; v_gene: TRBV6-1; CDR3aa: CASRSLGVGGGNTIYF; CDR3nt: TGTGCCAGCAGGTCGTTGGGGGTAGGAGGAGGAAACACCATATATTTT
d_gene: NA; j_gene: TRBJ1-2; abundance: many; v_gene: TRBV2; CDR3aa: CASSPTVTGYTF; CDR3nt: TGTGCCAGCAGTCCAACAGTAACTGGCTACACCTTC
d_gene: NA; j_gene: TRBJ1-1; abundance: many; v_gene: TRBV9; CDR3aa: CASSVVEGAGTEAFF; CDR3nt: TGTGCCAGCAGCGTAGTTGAGGGCGCTGGCACTGAAGCTTTCTTT
d_gene: NA; j_gene: TRBJ1-1; abundance: many; v_gene: TRBV6-2/TRBV6-3; CDR3aa: CASSPRGLLPLGTEAFF; CDR3nt: TGTGCCAGCAGTCCCCGGGGCCTCCTACCCCTTGGAACTGAAGCTTTCTTT
d_gene: TRBD2; j_gene: TRBJ2-7; abundance: many; v_gene: TRBV19; CDR3aa: CASKLAGSSYEQYF; CDR3nt: TGTGCCAGTAAACTAGCGGGGTCATCCTACGAGCAGTACTTC
d_gene: NA; j_gene: TRBJ2-7; abundance: many; v_gene: TRBV28; CDR3aa: CASSPIGGKTYEQYF; CDR3nt: TGTGCCAGCAGCCCGATTGGGGGGAAAACCTACGAGCAGTACTTC
d_gene: TRBD1; j_gene: TRBJ1-5; abundance: many; v_gene: TRBV19; CDR3aa: CASSPSTGANQPQHF; CDR3nt: TGTGCCAGTAGTCCGTCGACAGGGGCCAATCAGCCCCAGCATTTT
d_gene: TRBD2; j_gene: TRBJ2-5; abundance: many; v_gene: TRBV20-1; CDR3aa: CSASPGLAGGGETQYF; CDR3nt: TGCAGTGCTAGCCCTGGACTAGCGGGAGGCGGAGAGACCCAGTACTTC
d_gene: NA; j_gene: TRBJ2-7; abundance: many; v_gene: TRBV28; CDR3aa: CASSGIPYEQYF; CDR3nt: TGTGCCAGCAGTGGGATTCCCTACGAGCAGTACTTC
d_gene: NA; j_gene: TRBJ2-5; abundance: many; v_gene: TRBV7-7; CDR3aa: CASSPTRVGETQYF; CDR3nt: TGTGCTAGCAGCCCTACGCGGGTGGGAGAGACCCAGTACTTC
d_gene: TRBD1; j_gene: TRBJ2-2; abundance: many; v_gene: TRBV20-1; CDR3aa: CSAQGQGSTGELFF; CDR3nt: TGCAGTGCCCAGGGACAGGGAAGTACCGGGGAGCTGTTTTTT
d_gene: NA; j_gene: TRBJ2-7; abundance: many; v_gene: TRBV6-2/TRBV6-3; CDR3aa: CASSFLSYEQYF; CDR3nt: TGTGCCAGCAGTTTTCTTTCCTACGAGCAGTACTTC
d_gene: TRBD1; j_gene: TRBJ2-7; abundance: many; v_gene: TRBV20-1; CDR3aa: CSARDPWGQGSYEQYF; CDR3nt: TGCAGTGCTAGAGATCCTTGGGGACAGGGGTCCTACGAGCAGTACTTC
d_gene: TRBD1; j_gene: TRBJ2-5; abundance: many; v_gene: TRBV4-2; CDR3aa: CASSHYVGQGAQETQYF; CDR3nt: TGTGCCAGCAGCCACTACGTTGGACAGGGGGCTCAAGAGACCCAGTACTTC
d_gene: NA; j_gene: TRBJ2-7; abundance: many; v_gene: TRBV12-3/TRBV12-4; CDR3aa: CASSPEGRSSYEQYF; CDR3nt: TGTGCCAGCAGTCCAGAGGGGAGGAGCTCCTACGAGCAGTACTTC
d_gene: NA; j_gene: TRBJ2-2; abundance: many; v_gene: TRBV5-1; CDR3aa: CASSSQVSENTGELFF; CDR3nt: TGCGCCAGCAGCTCCCAGGTATCTGAGAACACCGGGGAGCTGTTTTTT
d_gene: NA; j_gene: TRBJ2-7; abundance: many; v_gene: TRBV6-2/TRBV6-3; CDR3aa: CASSQTVGYEQYF; CDR3nt: TGTGCCAGCAGTCAGACAGTTGGGTACGAGCAGTACTTC
d_gene: TRBD2; j_gene: TRBJ2-1; abundance: NA; v_gene: TRBV7-2; CDR3aa: CASSLAAGGYNEQFF; CDR3nt: TGTGCCAGCAGCTTAGCGGCGGGAGGATACAATGAGCAGTTCTTC
d_gene: NA; j_gene: TRBJ1-6; abundance: many; v_gene: TRBV6-5; CDR3aa: CASSYRTSSYNSPLHF; CDR3nt: TGTGCCAGCAGTTACCGGACAAGCTCCTATAATTCACCCCTCCACTTT
d_gene: NA; j_gene: TRBJ2-5; abundance: many; v_gene: TRBV9; CDR3aa: CASSATGTTEETQYF; CDR3nt: TGTGCCAGCAGCGCAACCGGGACAACGGAAGAGACCCAGTACTTC
d_gene: TRBD1; j_gene: TRBJ1-5; abundance: NA; v_gene: TRBV7-2; CDR3aa: CASSSPPGGQPQHF; CDR3nt: TGTGCCAGCAGCTCGCCCCCAGGGGGCCAGCCCCAGCATTTT
d_gene: NA; j_gene: TRBJ2-7; abundance: many; v_gene: TRBV27; CDR3aa: CASHGSEDYEQYF; CDR3nt: TGTGCCAGCCACGGTTCGGAAGACTACGAGCAGTACTTC
d_gene: NA; j_gene: TRBJ1-1; abundance: many; v_gene: TRBV9; CDR3aa: CASSVEGNTEAFF; CDR3nt: TGTGCCAGCAGCGTAGAGGGTAACACTGAAGCTTTCTTT
d_gene: TRBD1; j_gene: TRBJ1-6; abundance: NA; v_gene: TRBV4-2; CDR3aa: CASSLLQQGDSPLHF; CDR3nt: TGTGCCAGCAGTTTATTGCAGCAGGGGGACTCACCCCTCCACTTT
d_gene: TRBD2; j_gene: TRBJ2-5; abundance: many; v_gene: TRBV5-1; CDR3aa: CASHNGAGSPQETQYF; CDR3nt: TGCGCCAGCCATAACGGAGCGGGGAGTCCCCAAGAGACCCAGTACTTC
d_gene: TRBD1; j_gene: TRBJ2-7; abundance: many; v_gene: TRBV2; CDR3aa: CASGTGEGYEQYF; CDR3nt: TGTGCCAGCGGCACAGGGGAAGGCTACGAGCAGTACTTC
d_gene: TRBD2; j_gene: TRBJ2-7; abundance: NA; v_gene: TRBV12-3/TRBV12-4; CDR3aa: CASNGRGAGAVEQYF; CDR3nt: TGTGCCAGCAACGGGCGCGGAGCGGGAGCCGTAGAGCAGTACTTC
d_gene: TRBD2; j_gene: TRBJ2-5; abundance: many; v_gene: TRBV10-3; CDR3aa: CAISDRLAGIETQYF; CDR3nt: TGTGCCATCAGTGATCGTCTAGCGGGGATAGAGACCCAGTACTTC
d_gene: TRBD2; j_gene: TRBJ2-7; abundance: NA; v_gene: TRBV2; CDR3aa: CAAGGRFYEQYF; CDR3nt: TGTGCCGCGGGGGGGAGGTTCTACGAGCAGTACTTC
d_gene: NA; j_gene: TRBJ1-1; abundance: many; v_gene: TRBV5-1; CDR3aa: CASSVQGGGTEAFF; CDR3nt: TGCGCCAGCAGCGTGCAGGGCGGCGGCACTGAAGCTTTCTTT
d_gene: NA; j_gene: TRBJ1-2; abundance: many; v_gene: TRBV6-1; CDR3aa: CASSPQRGSEGYTF; CDR3nt: TGTGCCAGCAGCCCCCAGCGAGGGTCAGAAGGCTACACCTTC
d_gene: NA; j_gene: TRBJ2-5; abundance: many; v_gene: TRBV29-1; CDR3aa: CSVEDRESGGETQYF; CDR3nt: TGCAGCGTTGAAGATCGGGAGTCCGGGGGAGAGACCCAGTACTTC
d_gene: NA; j_gene: TRBJ2-7; abundance: NA; v_gene: TRBV6-5; CDR3aa: CASSYGNWEDEQYF; CDR3nt: TGTGCCAGCAGTTACGGAAATTGGGAGGACGAGCAGTACTTC
d_gene: NA; j_gene: TRBJ1-5; abundance: many; v_gene: TRBV2; CDR3aa: CASSRGVTSNQPQHF; CDR3nt: TGTGCCAGCAGTAGAGGGGTGACTAGCAATCAGCCCCAGCATTTT
d_gene: NA; j_gene: TRBJ2-6; abundance: many; v_gene: TRBV28; CDR3aa: CASSSLVGQGSGANVLTF; CDR3nt: TGTGCCAGCAGTTCCCTGGTAGGGCAAGGATCTGGGGCCAACGTCCTGACTTTC
d_gene: TRBD2; j_gene: TRBJ2-7; abundance: NA; v_gene: TRBV18; CDR3aa: CASSGLAGGEQYF; CDR3nt: TGTGCCAGCTCGGGACTAGCGGGAGGCGAGCAGTACTTC
d_gene: NA; j_gene: TRBJ1-3; abundance: many; v_gene: TRBV6-1; CDR3aa: CATGSSGNTIYF; CDR3nt: TGTGCCACCGGGAGCTCTGGAAACACCATATATTTT
d_gene: NA; j_gene: TRBJ2-7; abundance: NA; v_gene: TRBV6-2/TRBV6-3; CDR3aa: CASGRSGRSYEQYF; CDR3nt: TGTGCCAGCGGGCGGTCCGGACGCTCCTACGAGCAGTACTTC
d_gene: NA; j_gene: TRBJ2-2; abundance: NA; v_gene: TRBV2; CDR3aa: CASSTGQMGTGELFF; CDR3nt: TGTGCCAGCAGCACAGGGCAAATGGGGACCGGGGAGCTGTTTTTT
d_gene: NA; j_gene: TRBJ1-1; abundance: NA; v_gene: TRBV7-8; CDR3aa: CASSLALMLDEAFF; CDR3nt: TGTGCCAGCAGCTTAGCCCTTATGTTAGACGAAGCTTTCTTT
d_gene: TRBD1; j_gene: TRBJ1-1; abundance: many; v_gene: TRBV30; CDR3aa: CAWNRDRGLSAFF; CDR3nt: TGTGCCTGGAACCGGGACAGGGGGCTTTCGGCTTTCTTT
d_gene: NA; j_gene: TRBJ2-2; abundance: many; v_gene: TRBV6-2/TRBV6-3; CDR3aa: CASSDTGRGELFF; CDR3nt: TGTGCCAGCAGCGATACAGGGAGGGGGGAGCTGTTTTTT
d_gene: TRBD2; j_gene: TRBJ2-7; abundance: many; v_gene: TRBV7-2; CDR3aa: CASSLAGGHQFPEQYF; CDR3nt: TGTGCCAGCAGCTTAGCGGGAGGGCACCAATTCCCCGAGCAGTACTTC
d_gene: NA; j_gene: TRBJ2-7; abundance: many; v_gene: TRBV6-1; CDR3aa: CASSESTKQYF; CDR3nt: TGTGCCAGCAGTGAATCTACTAAGCAGTACTTC